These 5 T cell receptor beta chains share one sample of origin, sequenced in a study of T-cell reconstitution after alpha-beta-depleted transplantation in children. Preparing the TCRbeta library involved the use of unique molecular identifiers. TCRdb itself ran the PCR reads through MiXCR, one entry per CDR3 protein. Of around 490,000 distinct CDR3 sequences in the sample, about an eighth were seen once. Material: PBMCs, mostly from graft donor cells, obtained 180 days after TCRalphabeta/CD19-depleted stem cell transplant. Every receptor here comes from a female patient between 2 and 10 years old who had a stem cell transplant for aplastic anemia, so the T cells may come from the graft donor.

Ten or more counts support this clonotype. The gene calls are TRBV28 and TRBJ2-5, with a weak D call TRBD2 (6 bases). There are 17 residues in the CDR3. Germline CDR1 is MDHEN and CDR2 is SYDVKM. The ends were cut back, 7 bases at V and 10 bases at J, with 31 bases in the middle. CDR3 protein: CASTTGVVEMGGRDQYF. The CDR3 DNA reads TGTGCCAGCACCACGGGAGTCGTGGAGATGGGGGGAAGGGACCAGTACTTC. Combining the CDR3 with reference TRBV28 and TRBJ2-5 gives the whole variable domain DVKVTQSSRYLVKRTGEKVFLECVQDMDHENMFWYRQDPGLGLRLIYFSYDVKMKEKGDIPEGYSVSREKKERFSLILESASTNQTSMYLCASTTGVVEMGGRDQYFGPGTRLLVL.

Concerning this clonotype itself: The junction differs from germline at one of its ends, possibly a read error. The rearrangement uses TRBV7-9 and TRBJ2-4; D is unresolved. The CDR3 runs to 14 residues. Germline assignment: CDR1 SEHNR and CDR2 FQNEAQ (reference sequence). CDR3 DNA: TGTGCCAGCAGTTCCGAGGTGTCCAAAAACAGTCAGTACTTC. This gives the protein CASSSEVSKNSQYF. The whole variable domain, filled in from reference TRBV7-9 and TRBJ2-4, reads DTGVSQNPRHKITKRGQNVTFRCDPISEHNRLYWYRQTLGQGPEFLTYFQNEAQLEKSRLLSDRFSAERPKGSFSTLEIQRTEQGDSAMYLCASSSEVSKNSQYFGAGTRLSVL.

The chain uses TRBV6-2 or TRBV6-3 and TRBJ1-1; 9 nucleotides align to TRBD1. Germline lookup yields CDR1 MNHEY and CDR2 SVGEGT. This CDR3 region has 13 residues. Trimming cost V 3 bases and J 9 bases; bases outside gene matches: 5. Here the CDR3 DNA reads TGTGCCAGCAGTTATACAGGGGGCCCGCAAGCTTTCTTT. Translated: CASSYTGGPQAFF.

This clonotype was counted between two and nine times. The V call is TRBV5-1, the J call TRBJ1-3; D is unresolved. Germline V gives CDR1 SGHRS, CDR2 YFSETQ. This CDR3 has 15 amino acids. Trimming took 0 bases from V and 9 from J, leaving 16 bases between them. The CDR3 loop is CASSLGSLSGSTIYF. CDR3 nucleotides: TGCGCCAGCAGCTTGGGGAGTTTGAGCGGATCCACCATATATTTT.

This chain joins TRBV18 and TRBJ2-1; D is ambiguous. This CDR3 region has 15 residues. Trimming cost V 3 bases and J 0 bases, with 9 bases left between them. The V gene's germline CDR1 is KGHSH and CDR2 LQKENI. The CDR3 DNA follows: TGTGCCAGCTCACCCGAAGAACGCTCCTACAATGAGCAGTTCTTC. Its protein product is CASSPEERSYNEQFF.